The 5 T cell receptor beta chains below come from one sample, sequenced in a study of blood T cell repertoires in COVID-19. The data were produced by immunoSEQ multiplex PCR, yet TCRdb's version contains in-frame clones alone and is incomplete. The sample lists roughly 450,000 clones; 90% were seen once. The sequenced sample consisted of PBMCs or T cells enriched from blood (not recorded which). The receptors shown here come from a man aged 18 to 35 who had recovered from COVID-19.

The chain recombines TRBV9 with TRBJ1-5, with 10 nucleotides matching TRBD1. Germline V gene sequence: CDR1 SGDLS, CDR2 YYNGEE. Trimming took 3 bases from V and 6 from J; bases not matched to a gene: 6. CDR3 length equals 15 residues. The CDR3 coding sequence is TGTGCCAGCAGCGCTGGACAGGGGGAGGGTCAGCCCCAGCATTTT. Its translation: CASSAGQGEGQPQHF. Full variable domain (outside the CDR3, taken from reference TRBV9 and TRBJ1-5): DSGVTQTPKHLITATGQRVTLRCSPRSGDLSVYWYQQSLDQGLQFLIQYYNGEERAKGNILERFSAQQFPDLHSELNLSSLELGDSALYFCASSAGQGEGQPQHFGDGTRLSIL.

The rearrangement joins TRBV2 to TRBJ1-4, with unresolved D. CDR1 is SNHLY and CDR2 is FYNNEI in the germline V gene. V gave up 5 bases and J gave up 7 bases, with 20 bases separating them. This CDR3 is 16 amino acids long. This chain's CDR3 is CASSKEFPGVSEKLFF. Here the CDR3 DNA reads TGTGCCAGCAGTAAGGAGTTCCCCGGAGTAAGTGAAAAACTGTTTTTT.

As DNA, the CDR3 is TGCGCCAGCAGCCCTGCGGGGGACAATGAGCAGTTCTTC. This translates into CASSPAGDNEQFF. V usage is TRBV4-1 and J usage is TRBJ2-1; 7 bases match TRBD2. The J segment lost 5 bases and the V segment lost 4 bases, leaving 2 bases of the junction unmatched. Germline V CDR1 and CDR2: MGHRA, YSYEKL. This CDR3 has 13 amino acids.

The chain links TRBV29-1 to TRBJ1-2, with D uncertain. Trimming cost V 1 base and J 7 bases, with 16 bases left between them. The CDR3 is 14 amino acids. Germline lookup yields CDR1 SQVTM and CDR2 ANQGSEA. The DNA of the CDR3 is TGCAGCGTTGAAGCGGCGTCAGGCCGGGGTGGCTACACCTTC. Its translation is CSVEAASGRGGYTF. The whole variable domain, filled in from reference TRBV29-1 and TRBJ1-2, reads SAVISQKPSRDICQRGTSLTIQCQVDSQVTMMFWYRQQPGQSLTLIATANQGSEATYESGFVIDKFPISRPNLTFSTLTVSNMSPEDSSIYLCSVEAASGRGGYTFGSGTRLTVV.

The V and J genes are TRBV9 and TRBJ1-6; the D gene is possibly TRBD1 (6 bases). Trimming removed 3 bases at V and 7 bases at J, with 11 bases between. The CDR3 contains 14 residues. In germline, CDR1 is SGDLS, CDR2 YYNGEE. CDR3 nucleotide sequence: TGTGCCAGCAGCGACGGACAGAGAAATTCACCCCTCCACTTT. It translates to CASSDGQRNSPLHF. The variable domain in full, with the rest retrieved from reference TRBV9 and TRBJ1-6, is DSGVTQTPKHLITATGQRVTLRCSPRSGDLSVYWYQQSLDQGLQFLIQYYNGEERAKGNILERFSAQQFPDLHSELNLSSLELGDSALYFCASSDGQRNSPLHFGNGTRLTVT.